This T cell receptor (beta chain) appears in the sequencing data of a study of cytomegalovirus exposure and HLA in healthy donors. CDR1 is GTSNPN and CDR2 is SVGIG in the germline V gene (reference sequence). V trimming: 3 bases; J trimming: 8 bases; junction bases outside the gene matches: 15. This CDR3 has 15 residues. The PCR ran on 60 Vbeta and 13 Jbeta primers. TCRdb's copy holds only in-frame clones and misses some; the assay was immunoSEQ multiplex PCR. Of some 190,000 clones listed, roughly 80% were seen once; the top ten hold roughly 1.4%. Study findings and constraints: What TCR beta sequences reportedly achieved was accurate prediction of HLA-A and HLA-B alleles in most subjects. As a later analysis showed, a missense DCLRE1C variant was linked to trimming of TCR beta V- and J-genes. It was approximately 150 TCR beta chains that were listed as cytomegalovirus-associated. Sequencing likely produced, as an artifact, a cluster of highly shared sequence variants.

With respect to this clone: Its antigen remains unknown.

The rearrangement uses TRBV30 and TRBJ1-2; 7 bases are a match to TRBD1. Sequencing was carried out using PBMCs. This clonotype was obtained from a man aged 40-50 years in good health and CMV-seronegative. CDR3 amino acids: CAWSYSDRVVKGYTF. The CDR3 DNA reads TGTGCCTGGAGCTACTCAGACAGGGTAGTCAAGGGCTACACCTTC.